These 14 T cell receptor beta chains were sequenced from one sample in a study of PD-1 blockade in mismatch repair-deficient tumors. Libraries were prepared by immunoSEQ multiplex PCR; TCRdb keeps only in-frame clonotypes and omits some of them. Of 80,000 to 100,000 clones detected, more than 65% appear once; the ten largest clones hold around 2.6%. This specimen was peripheral blood, taken 12 weeks after starting pembrolizumab. The source of these receptors is an adult with mismatch repair-deficient cancer.

This chain links TRBV6-6 with TRBJ2-7; D assignment may be TRBD1 or TRBD2 (6 bases each). The germline V and J ends were trimmed by 5 bases and 2 bases, with 16 bases remaining between them. This CDR3 has 15 amino acids. The germline V gene has CDR1 MNHNY and CDR2 SVGAGI (reference sequence). The CDR3 region has the DNA TGTGCCAGCAGTAACCACAGGGAGGAAACCTACGAGCAGTACTTC. Translation: CASSNHREETYEQYF.

This clone was recorded once. The chain joins TRBV7-8 to TRBJ2-2; TRBD2 matches 7 bases. With V trimmed by 6 bases and J by 0 bases, 7 bases remained unmatched. The CDR3 has 16 residues. Germline lookup yields CDR1 SGHVS and CDR2 FQNEAQ. In DNA form, the CDR3 reads TGTGCCAGCAGGATAAAAAGCGGGACGAACACCGGGGAGCTGTTTTTT. Translation gives CASRIKSGTNTGELFF.

The J gene is TRBJ2-1, the V gene TRBV10-3; 7 nucleotides agree with TRBD2. Germline assignment: CDR1 ENHRY and CDR2 SYGVKD. Losses at the gene ends were 4 bases for V and 0 bases for J; bases not matched to a gene: 0. The CDR3 extends over 14 amino acids. CDR3 protein: CAISGLASYNEQFF. The CDR3 DNA reads TGTGCCATCAGTGGACTAGCCTCCTACAATGAGCAGTTCTTC.

This chain links TRBV7-9 with TRBJ2-7; D is uncertain. The CDR3 extends over 13 amino acids. Between the trimmed V and J ends, which lost 2 bases and 2 bases, there was a span of 7 bases. The germline V gene has CDR1 SEHNR and CDR2 FQNEAQ (reference sequence). The chain's CDR3 is CASSLTAAYEQYF. The CDR3 DNA sequence: TGTGCCAGCAGCTTAACCGCCGCCTACGAGCAGTACTTC.

This clone occurred a few times. CDR3: CASSPRDRAYNEQFF. The CDR3 nucleotides read TGTGCCAGCAGCCCCAGGGACAGAGCCTACAATGAGCAGTTCTTC. This chain connects TRBV9 to TRBJ2-1, with TRBD1 identical over 7 bases. From germline, CDR1 is SGDLS and CDR2 YYNGEE. The CDR3 extends over 15 amino acids. Trimming took 4 bases from V and 2 from J; bases not matched to a gene: 6. Variable domain in full (rest from reference TRBV9 and TRBJ2-1): DSGVTQTPKHLITATGQRVTLRCSPRSGDLSVYWYQQSLDQGLQFLIQYYNGEERAKGNILERFSAQQFPDLHSELNLSSLELGDSALYFCASSPRDRAYNEQFFGPGTRLTVL.

V usage is TRBV7-9 and J usage is TRBJ2-5; 9 bases align to TRBD2. Germline CDR1 reads SEHNR; CDR2 reads FQNEAQ (reference sequence). The CDR3 sequence is 16 residues long. V lost 5 bases and J lost 2; bases outside the gene matches: 9. As DNA, the CDR3 is TGTGCCAGCAGCCCATTAGCGGGAGAGGTTCAAGAGACCCAGTACTTC. This codes for CASSPLAGEVQETQYF. Full variable domain (rest looked up from reference TRBV7-9 and TRBJ2-5): DTGVSQNPRHKITKRGQNVTFRCDPISEHNRLYWYRQTLGQGPEFLTYFQNEAQLEKSRLLSDRFSAERPKGSFSTLEIQRTEQGDSAMYLCASSPLAGEVQETQYFGPGTRLLVL.

The genes are TRBV15 and TRBJ2-7; no reliable D call. Trimming stripped 0 bases from V and 0 bases from J, with 9 bases between. Germline-derived CDR1 and CDR2 are LNHNV and YYDKDF (reference sequence). The CDR3 covers 15 residues. The DNA of the CDR3 is TGTGCCACCAGCAGAGAAAAAGGCGGCTCCTACGAGCAGTACTTC. Translated, it gives CATSREKGGSYEQYF.

In nucleotides, the CDR3 is TGTGCCAGCAGCCTTCAGGGGACACGACGGTTGGGCTCGATTATAGGGGGCTACGAGCAGTACTTC. This translates into CASSLQGTRRLGSIIGGYEQYF. The chain recombines TRBV4-2 with TRBJ2-7, with TRBD1 as a possible D gene (6 bases). In germline, CDR1 is LGHNA, CDR2 YNFKEQ. Trimming cost V 4 bases and J 3 bases, with 37 bases left between them. The CDR3 length is 22 residues.

This clone was observed a single time. The chain is built from TRBV10-3 and TRBJ2-2; the match to TRBD2 covers 7 bases. The J segment lost 4 bases and the V segment lost 7 bases, leaving 6 bases of the junction unmatched. Germline lookup yields CDR1 ENHRY and CDR2 SYGVKD. This CDR3 has 14 amino acids. As DNA, the CDR3 is TGTGCCATCACGCGGGAGCCGGTCACCGGGGAGCTGTTTTTT. As protein: CAITREPVTGELFF.

This chain joins TRBV18 and TRBJ1-2; 9 bases align to TRBD1. The germline CDR1 and CDR2 sequences are KGHSH and LQKENI. The junction had 10 bases not matched to a gene; V was cut back by 6 bases and J by 5 bases. The CDR3 sequence is 15 residues long. In nucleotides, the CDR3 is TGTGCCAGCTCGACGCCGCCGGGACAGGGTTATGGCTACACCTTC. This gives the protein CASSTPPGQGYGYTF.

The chain links TRBV20-1 to TRBJ1-5; TRBD1 matches 8 bases. Germline trimming cut 6 bases from V and 10 bases from J; bases unmatched to any gene: 5. Germline V gene data show CDR1 as DFQATT and CDR2 as SNEGSKA (reference sequence). CDR3 length equals 11 residues. CDR3: CSAEAGGPQHF. CDR3 coding DNA: TGCAGTGCGGAAGCAGGGGGCCCCCAGCATTTT.

V is TRBV27 and J is TRBJ1-2; the D is unclear. Trimming cost V 4 bases and J 8 bases, with 20 bases left between them. CDR1 and CDR2 (germline): MNHEY, SMNVEV (reference sequence). The CDR3 has 15 residues. The CDR3 sequence is CASSSLIEAGFGYTF. CDR3 bases: TGTGCCAGCAGTTCCCTCATTGAGGCAGGCTTCGGCTACACCTTC.

This clone was recorded only once. The J gene is TRBJ1-2, the V gene TRBV18; D is possibly TRBD1 (6 bases). CDR3 length: 15 residues. The V gene lost 6 bases and the J gene lost 4 bases, with 18 bases spanning the gap. CDR1 KGHSH and CDR2 LQKENI come from the germline V gene. CDR3 sequence reads: CASSVSTGRSYGYTF. The DNA for the CDR3 is TGTGCCAGCTCGGTCAGCACAGGGCGTAGCTATGGCTACACCTTC. Filled out from reference TRBV18 and TRBJ1-2, the complete variable domain reads NAGVMQNPRHLVRRRGQEARLRCSPMKGHSHVYWYRQLPEEGLKFMVYLQKENIIDESGMPKERFSAEFPKEGPSILRIQQVVRGDSAAYFCASSVSTGRSYGYTFGSGTRLTVV.

The V gene is TRBV28, the J gene TRBJ2-7, with D perhaps matching TRBD1 (6 bases). Per the germline V gene, CDR1 is MDHEN and CDR2 is SYDVKM. This CDR3 spans 15 amino acids. V lost 5 bases and J lost 4, with 18 bases in between. The CDR3 sequence is CASSPSRGLGYEQYF. Here the CDR3 DNA reads TGTGCCAGCAGTCCTTCCAGGGGCCTAGGTTACGAGCAGTACTTC.